The 18 T cell receptor beta chains below come from one sample, sequenced in a study of cytomegalovirus exposure and HLA in healthy donors. Clones were sequenced by immunoSEQ multiplex PCR, and TCRdb holds only the in-frame ones, with some missing. The sample includes 160,000 or so clones, approximately 88% of them seen just once. Input material: PBMCs. These receptors all come from a man under 40 in good health and CMV-seropositive.

CDR3 bases: TGTGCCAGCAGTGCGGAGACCCTTCCTTCCTACAATGAGCAGTTCTTC. Protein product: CASSAETLPSYNEQFF. The chain is built from TRBV5-6 and TRBJ2-1; no clear D. Germline V gene data show CDR1 as SGHDT and CDR2 as YYEEEE. The CDR3 totals 16 residues. The V and J ends lost 5 bases and 1 base respectively, with 16 bases between them.

The rearrangement uses TRBV18 and TRBJ2-3; D not certain. The ends were cut back, 5 bases at V and 0 bases at J, with 12 bases in the middle. Germline V gene data show CDR1 as KGHSH and CDR2 as LQKENI. CDR3 length: 15 residues. The CDR3 region is CASSMGPPSTDTQYF. DNA for the CDR3: TGTGCCAGCTCAATGGGCCCCCCTAGCACAGATACGCAGTATTTT.

The chain couples TRBV28 to TRBJ2-3, with no clear D. The germline gives CDR1 MDHEN, CDR2 SYDVKM. The CDR3 loop spans 13 amino acids. V shed 1 base and J shed 7 bases, with 9 bases lying between them. CDR3 protein: CASSLSSGNTQYF. Written as DNA, the CDR3 is TGTGCCAGCAGTTTATCATCGGGTAATACGCAGTATTTT.

The J gene is TRBJ1-2, the V gene TRBV6-1, with TRBD1 identical over 7 bases. Germline V gene data show CDR1 as MNHNS and CDR2 as SASEGT. This CDR3 is 14 amino acids long. With V trimmed by 5 bases and J by 4 bases, 7 bases remained unmatched. The CDR3 DNA sequence: TGTGCCAGCAGTTCCGGGACAGAGTCCTATGGCTACACCTTC. Protein: CASSSGTESYGYTF.

The rearrangement joins TRBV25-1 to TRBJ2-2; TRBD2 matches at 7 bases. The V and J ends lost 1 base and 11 bases, in that order; junction bases with no gene match: 4. The CDR3 has 13 residues. The germline V gene encodes CDR1 MGHDK and CDR2 SYGVNS. The CDR3 loop is CASSESGGTELFF. The DNA of the CDR3 is TGTGCCAGCAGTGAATCGGGGGGTACTGAGCTGTTTTTT.

The chain links TRBV25-1 to TRBJ1-1; tentatively, D is TRBD1 (6 bases). The CDR3 is made up of 11 amino acids. V lost 5 bases to trimming and J lost 9 bases, with 10 bases between them. Germline CDR1 is MGHDK and CDR2 is SYGVNS. CDR3 residues: CASSTGLKAFF. The CDR3 coding sequence is TGTGCCAGCAGTACAGGGCTAAAAGCTTTCTTT.

J is TRBJ2-2 and V is TRBV5-6, with TRBD2 identical over 11 bases. This CDR3 comprises 15 residues. In germline, CDR1 is SGHDT, CDR2 YYEEEE. Germline trimming cut 3 bases from V and 6 bases from J; bases unmatched to any gene: 4. CDR3 protein: CASSSGTSGPGELFF. In DNA form, the CDR3 reads TGTGCCAGCAGCTCCGGGACTAGCGGACCCGGGGAGCTGTTTTTT.

This rearrangement joins TRBV2 to TRBJ1-1; D unresolved. The V end lost 7 bases, the J end lost 10 bases, and 22 bases lay between the germline ends. The CDR3 runs to 14 residues. Per the germline V gene, CDR1 is SNHLY and CDR2 is FYNNEI. Written as DNA, the CDR3 is TGTGCCAGCACGACGGGGAGGGAAAGGTTGGGAGCTTTCTTT. This codes for CASTTGRERLGAFF.

This clone has just one count. This chain connects TRBV5-4 to TRBJ2-3, with D possibly TRBD1 on 7 matching bases. This CDR3 has 17 amino acids. CDR1 is SGHNT and CDR2 is YYREEE in the germline V gene (reference sequence). Trimming cost V 5 bases and J 4 bases, with 23 bases left between them. Here the CDR3 DNA reads TGTGCCAGCAGTCACCCGACAGGGAGGCGTGAGTCAGATACGCAGTATTTT. Amino acids: CASSHPTGRRESDTQYF.

CDR3 DNA: TGTGCCAGCACCCTAGGACTAGGGGCAGATACGCAGTATTTT. As protein: CASTLGLGADTQYF. The chain uses TRBV9 and TRBJ2-3; 7 positions agree with TRBD2. Germline CDR1 is SGDLS and CDR2 is YYNGEE. Trimming cost V 6 bases and J 4 bases; bases outside gene matches: 8. CDR3 length: 14 residues.

This chain connects TRBV29-1 to TRBJ2-1, with D perhaps TRBD2 (6 bases). The length of the CDR3 is 13 residues. The V and J ends lost 3 bases and 1 base respectively, with 7 bases between them. The V gene's germline CDR1 is SQVTM and CDR2 ANQGSEA. CDR3 DNA sequence: TGCAGCGTTGAGACTAGATCCTACAATGAGCAGTTCTTC. It translates to CSVETRSYNEQFF.

This clone showed up just once. The CDR3 spells CASSLTGVSGNTIYF. The CDR3 DNA reads as TGTGCCAGCAGCTTAACGGGGGTATCTGGAAACACCATATATTTT. The chain links TRBV11-3 to TRBJ1-3, with a possible D match to TRBD1 (5 bases). The CDR3 loop spans 15 amino acids. Germline V gene data show CDR1 as SGHNT and CDR2 as YENEEA. V was cut by 2 bases and J by 1 base, with 9 bases left in between. The full variable domain, in which reference TRBV11-3 and TRBJ1-3 provide the parts outside the CDR3, is EAGVVQSPRYKIIEKKQPVAFWCNPISGHNTLYWYLQNLGQGPELLIRYENEEAVDDSQLPKDRFSAERLKGVDSTLKIQPAELGDSAVYLCASSLTGVSGNTIYFGEGSWLTVV.

The chain recombines TRBV7-2 with TRBJ2-7, with TRBD2 identical over 7 bases. The CDR3 is made up of 14 amino acids. Germline assignment: CDR1 SGHTA and CDR2 FQGNSA. Trimming took 7 bases from V and 2 from J; bases not matched to a gene: 8. The CDR3 sequence: CASIQTAGAYEQYF. CDR3 DNA: TGTGCCAGCATCCAGACCGCGGGGGCCTACGAGCAGTACTTC.

This chain uses TRBV9 with TRBJ2-1; 7 bases map to TRBD2. CDR1 is SGDLS and CDR2 is YYNGEE in the germline V gene. This CDR3 region has 16 residues. Trimming removed 4 bases from V and 7 bases from J; junction bases left unmatched: 14. The CDR3 DNA follows: TGTGCCAGCAGCCCCTTTGGGGGGAGGGCCAAGAATGAGCAGTTCTTC. Residues: CASSPFGGRAKNEQFF.

The J gene is TRBJ2-3, the V gene TRBV27; 13 bases are a match to TRBD2. CDR1 and CDR2 from the germline V gene are MNHEY and SMNVEV (reference sequence). The trim removed 4 bases at V and 5 bases at J, leaving 15 bases unmatched. This CDR3 region has 19 residues. The CDR3 region is CASSSRRDPGLAGKDTQYF. The CDR3 DNA is TGTGCCAGCAGTTCGCGACGTGATCCGGGACTAGCGGGAAAAGATACGCAGTATTTT.

The chain joins TRBV18 to TRBJ1-2, with TRBD1 identical over 7 bases. This CDR3 comprises 15 residues. V lost 3 bases to trimming and J lost 8 bases; unmatched junction nucleotides: 12. Looked up from germline, CDR1 is KGHSH and CDR2 is LQKENI. In DNA, the CDR3 is TGTGCCAGCTCACCCGAGACAGGGTGGACGTTGGGCTACACCTTC. This encodes CASSPETGWTLGYTF.

The chain has TRBV16 and TRBJ2-4; D unresolved. CDR1 is KGHSY, CDR2 FQNENV, per germline. This CDR3 is built from 16 residues. Trimming took off 1 base at V and 2 bases at J, with 12 bases between the two ends. Here the CDR3 reads CASSQLSQVPKNIQYF. DNA of the CDR3: TGTGCCAGCAGCCAATTAAGTCAGGTTCCCAAAAACATTCAGTACTTC.

The V call is TRBV6-6, the J call TRBJ2-7; 11 nucleotides agree with TRBD1. Losses at the gene ends were 6 bases for V and 4 bases for J; bases not matched to a gene: 5. This CDR3 spans 14 amino acids. The germline gives CDR1 MNHNY, CDR2 SVGAGI (reference sequence). The CDR3 here is CASSRGQGAYEQYF. CDR3 in DNA: TGTGCCAGCAGCCGCGGACAGGGGGCTTACGAGCAGTACTTC.